This T cell receptor (beta chain) was captured by sequencing in a study of shared clonotypes between healthy human individuals. V lost 0 bases and J lost 5, with 17 bases in between. Germline CDR1 MGHRA, CDR2 YSYEKL. The CDR3 is 16 amino acids. Study-level points and caveats: The study drew on few donors, limiting represented genetic and exposure-history diversity.

Produced via immunoSEQ multiplex PCR; TCRdb's table is partial and in-frame only. In the table there are 2 million to 2.5 million clones, 85% to 95% of which are singletons. Details on this clone: Its antigen is still unknown.

The origin of this receptor is a man between 18 and 35 years old in good health. Material: naive CD4+ T cells sorted from blood. As for subset: CD45RA+ positively selected. This chain joins TRBV4-1 and TRBJ2-7, with D perhaps matching TRBD1 (6 bases). The CDR3 protein is CASSQDLGARLHEQYF. CDR3 DNA: TGCGCCAGCAGCCAAGATCTGGGGGCGCGTCTCCACGAGCAGTACTTC.